The 26 T cell receptor beta chains presented below share a single source sample, sequenced in a study of blood T cells in healthy people across ages. A sample-barcoded 5' primer and a J-beta primer mix were used in a second PCR of roughly 7 to 11 cycles. From the 5' RACE reads, TCRdb called clonotypes with MiXCR, one entry per CDR3 protein. The sample gives about 1.4 million distinct CDR3 sequences, approximately 60% of which show up once; about 6.7% is in the top ten. Sequencing was performed on blood. These receptors all come from a man aged 18-30 years in good health.

J is TRBJ2-1 and V is TRBV4-1; perhaps D is TRBD1 or TRBD2 (5 bases each). The CDR3 spans 14 residues. Deletions cut 5 bases from V and 6 bases from J, with 14 bases between. Germline V gene sequence: CDR1 MGHRA, CDR2 YSYEKL. The CDR3 DNA reads TGCGCCAGCAGCGAGACGGAGAGGGGCAATGAGCAGTTCTTC. It is translated as CASSETERGNEQFF.

There are many counts of this clonotype. V is TRBV4-2 and J is TRBJ2-4; no reliable D call. Germline assignment: CDR1 LGHNA and CDR2 YNFKEQ. The CDR3 is 14 residues long. V was cut by 0 bases and J by 0 bases, with 3 bases left in between. CDR3: CASSQEGAKNIQYF. The DNA for the CDR3 is TGTGCCAGCAGCCAAGAAGGAGCCAAAAACATTCAGTACTTC.

The genes are TRBV15 and TRBJ2-3; no clear D. The V end was cut by 9 bases, the J end by 9 bases, with 22 bases between. The germline CDR1 and CDR2 sequences are LNHNV and YYDKDF (reference sequence). The CDR3 has 14 amino acids. The CDR3 protein is CATGLAYSPWTQYF. The CDR3 nucleotides are TGTGCCACGGGTTTGGCATATAGCCCGTGGACGCAGTATTTT. Full variable domain (rest looked up from reference TRBV15 and TRBJ2-3): DAMVIQNPRYQVTQFGKPVTLSCSQTLNHNVMYWYQQKSSQAPKLLFHYYDKDFNNEADTPDNFQSRRPNTSFCFLDIRSPGLGDTAMYLCATGLAYSPWTQYFGPGTRLTVL.

This clonotype was detected only a few times. The chain recombines TRBV27 with TRBJ2-4; D uncertain. The better agreement between TRBJ2-7 and the DNA end casts doubt on the J call. The CDR3 totals 15 residues. CDR1 is MNHEY, CDR2 SMNVEV, per germline (reference sequence). Here the CDR3 DNA reads TGTGCCAGCACCTCACTTCCCCCAGAGCCCTACGAGCAGTACTTC. This sequence encodes CASTSLPPEPYEQYF.

The V and J genes are TRBV2 and TRBJ1-5; D is unclear. The V end was cut by 2 bases, the J end by 7 bases, with 15 bases between. The CDR3 is 15 residues long. Germline lookup yields CDR1 SNHLY and CDR2 FYNNEI. CDR3 sequence reads: CASSEILAGRQPQHF. The DNA for the CDR3 is TGTGCCAGCAGTGAAATATTAGCAGGAAGACAGCCCCAGCATTTT. The complete variable domain, with remaining parts taken from reference TRBV2 and TRBJ1-5, reads EPEVTQTPSHQVTQMGQEVILRCVPISNHLYFYWYRQILGQKVEFLVSFYNNEISEKSEIFDDQFSVERPDGSNFTLKIRSTKLEDSAMYFCASSEILAGRQPQHFGDGTRLSIL.

Only a few counts were recorded for this clonotype. This chain links TRBV10-3 with TRBJ2-7, with D possibly matching TRBD1 (5 bases). There are 14 residues in the CDR3. V lost 2 bases, J lost 2 bases, and 10 bases lay in between. Germline V gives CDR1 ENHRY, CDR2 SYGVKD. CDR3 sequence: CAISEAGLPYEQYF. The CDR3 coding sequence is TGTGCCATCAGTGAGGCAGGGCTTCCCTACGAGCAGTACTTC.

The rearrangement links TRBV11-2 to TRBJ2-3; tentatively, D is TRBD1 (6 bases). The length of the CDR3 is 15 residues. Germline-derived CDR1 and CDR2 are SGHAT and FQNNGV. Trimming cost V 5 bases and J 5 bases, with 17 bases left between them. The DNA of the CDR3 is TGTGCCAGCAGCCGACGGGCAGGGGATGTAGATACGCAGTATTTT. Its protein product is CASSRRAGDVDTQYF.

This clonotype was detected once. The CDR3 loop reads CASSPQRGVSPTEAFF. CDR3 coding DNA: TGTGCCAGCAGCCCCCAACGGGGGGTATCCCCCACTGAAGCTTTCTTT. V and J are TRBV6-2 or TRBV6-3 and TRBJ1-1; D is perhaps TRBD1 (5 bases). The CDR3 runs to 16 residues. Germline-derived CDR1 and CDR2 are MNHEY and SVGEGT. V gave up 6 bases and J gave up 4 bases, with 21 bases separating them.

J is TRBJ2-1 and V is TRBV2; TRBD2 aligns across 16 bases. The germline gives CDR1 SNHLY, CDR2 FYNNEI. After removal of 0 bases from V and 10 bases from J, the junction contained 9 bases not matched to a gene. This CDR3 contains 18 residues. The CDR3 region is CASSEALRGTSGRAEQFF. The CDR3 nucleotides read TGTGCCAGCAGTGAAGCGCTTCGCGGGACTAGCGGGAGGGCCGAGCAGTTCTTC.

A note on this clonotype: This clone may be a read error of a much larger clone one base away. The V call is TRBV5-6, the J call TRBJ2-4, with 7 bases identical to TRBD2. The J call may be mistaken, given a closer DNA end match to TRBJ2-7. Germline-derived CDR1 and CDR2 are SGHDT and YYEEEE. CDR3 length equals 15 residues. The DNA of the CDR3 is TGTGCCGGCAGCAATACTTGGGGGGGACTCTACGAGCAGTACTTC. Translated: CAGSNTWGGLYEQYF.

The V gene is TRBV10-3, the J gene TRBJ1-1, with TRBD1 as a possible D gene (6 bases). The ends were cut back, 9 bases at V and 8 bases at J, with 7 bases in the middle. CDR1 and CDR2 from the germline V gene are ENHRY and SYGVKD. The length of the CDR3 is 9 residues. CDR3 nucleotides: TGTGCCATTGGGACAGAAGCTTTCTTT. As protein: CAIGTEAFF.

This rearrangement joins TRBV12-3 or TRBV12-4 to TRBJ2-3; a weak D match, TRBD1 (7 bases). The ends were cut back, 7 bases at V and 0 bases at J, with 14 bases in the middle. The CDR3 is 15 residues long. The CDR3 loop reads CASKGAGRSTDTQYF. CDR3 DNA sequence: TGTGCCAGCAAGGGGGCAGGGAGGAGCACAGATACGCAGTATTTT.

The V call is TRBV7-2, the J call TRBJ2-7, with 10 bases matching TRBD1. The CDR3 is 14 residues long. From germline, CDR1 is SGHTA and CDR2 FQGNSA. J gave up 5 bases and V 1 base, and 2 bases lay outside the gene matches. CDR3 sequence: CASSLGDRGNEQYF. CDR3 nucleotide sequence: TGTGCCAGCAGCTTAGGGGACAGGGGTAACGAGCAGTACTTC.

The chain couples TRBV4-1 to TRBJ2-1; 9 nucleotides align to TRBD1. The germline CDR1 and CDR2 sequences are MGHRA and YSYEKL. CDR3 size: 16 residues. With 0 bases clipped from V and 8 bases from J, the junction kept 8 bases outside the gene matches. In nucleotides, the CDR3 is TGCGCCAGCAGCCAAGATGACGAGACAGGGGGTTATGAGCAGTTCTTC. This sequence encodes CASSQDDETGGYEQFF.

V is TRBV6-2 or TRBV6-3 and J is TRBJ2-5; D unclear. The V and J ends lost 4 bases and 0 bases respectively, with 6 bases between them. This CDR3 spans 13 amino acids. CDR1 is MNHEY, CDR2 SVGEGT, per germline. CDR3 nucleotide sequence: TGTGCCAGCAGTTGGGCCAACCAAGAGACCCAGTACTTC. Amino acids: CASSWANQETQYF.

At least ten counts were recorded for this clonotype. This chain connects TRBV7-2 to TRBJ2-7; TRBD2 matches at 12 bases. V gave up 4 bases and J gave up 2 bases; unmatched junction bases: 12. Per germline, CDR1 SGHTA and CDR2 FQGNSA. The CDR3 length is 18 residues. CDR3: CASSSGLAGTILTYEQYF. CDR3 DNA sequence: TGTGCCAGCAGCTCCGGACTAGCGGGAACGATCCTTACCTACGAGCAGTACTTC.

This clonotype was seen a few times. The chain carries TRBV6-5 and TRBJ1-4; D is unclear. Between the trimmed V and J ends, which lost 2 bases and 0 bases, there was a span of 4 bases. From germline, CDR1 is MNHEY and CDR2 SVGAGI. The CDR3 covers 14 residues. CDR3 in DNA: TGTGCCAGCAGTTACAGTGCAACTAATGAAAAACTGTTTTTT. It translates to CASSYSATNEKLFF.

This clonotype was picked up a small number of times. The chain joins TRBV7-6 to TRBJ2-5, with D hard to call. V was clipped by 2 bases and J by 5 bases, with 12 bases between them. Per germline, CDR1 SGHVS and CDR2 FNYEAQ. The CDR3 contains 14 residues. Here the CDR3 reads CASSLRVSSETQYF. The CDR3 DNA sequence: TGTGCCAGCAGCTTAAGGGTATCAAGTGAGACCCAGTACTTC.

This clonotype was seen a few times. The J gene is TRBJ2-1, the V gene TRBV29-1, with 10 bases lining up with TRBD2. The CDR3 has 14 residues. CDR1 SQVTM and CDR2 ANQGSEA come from the germline V gene. V dropped 6 bases and J dropped 4; count of bases not matched to a gene: 6. The CDR3 loop is CSVSGRASYNEQFF. CDR3 coding DNA: TGCAGCGTGAGCGGGAGGGCCTCTTACAATGAGCAGTTCTTC.

The J gene is TRBJ2-5, the V gene TRBV4-1, with TRBD2 identical over 10 bases. J lost 5 bases, V lost 1 base, and 4 bases had no gene match. The CDR3 has 15 amino acids. Germline CDR1 MGHRA, CDR2 YSYEKL. The CDR3, as DNA: TGCGCCAGCAGCCAAGTCCTAGCGGGGGATGAGACCCAGTACTTC. Its protein is CASSQVLAGDETQYF.

The chain couples TRBV14 to TRBJ2-7; no firm D call. The J call may be incorrect, as the DNA end agrees better with TRBJ2-5. Germline CDR1 reads SGHDN; CDR2 reads FVKESK. The CDR3 totals 13 residues. This chain's CDR3 is CASSLETSVTQYF. The DNA for the CDR3 is TGTGCCAGCAGCCTCGAGACCTCGGTGACCCAGTACTTC.

This clonotype came up a few times. In DNA form, the CDR3 reads TGCAGTGCTAGTGACATGGGACTTGGCACAGATACGCAGTATTTT. As protein: CSASDMGLGTDTQYF. This chain joins TRBV20-1 and TRBJ2-3, with a tentative D call TRBD2 (6 bases). Germline V CDR1 and CDR2: DFQATT, SNEGSKA (reference sequence). This CDR3 contains 15 residues. Trimming pared 3 bases from V and 1 base from J, leaving 14 bases between.

About this clonotype: The junction departs from the called germline gene at one end, perhaps through a read error. The chain recombines TRBV14 with TRBJ2-3; 7 bases match TRBD1. The V gene's germline CDR1 is SGHDN and CDR2 FVKESK. The CDR3 spans 16 residues. CDR3: CASNQQGWSRADTQYF. The CDR3 bases are TGTGCCAGCAACCAACAGGGGTGGTCCCGGGCAGATACGCAGTATTTT.

The chain has TRBV7-6 and TRBJ2-5; no reliable D call. The end of the DNA aligns better with TRBJ2-7, so the J call may be wrong. CDR3 length: 13 amino acids. From germline, CDR1 is SGHVS and CDR2 FNYEAQ. CDR3 sequence (DNA): TGTGCCAGCAGCTTAGCAGTTCAGTACGAGCAGTACTTC. Translation: CASSLAVQYEQYF.

This chain connects TRBV9 to TRBJ2-6; D is possibly TRBD1 (5 bases). Trimming took 5 bases from V and 4 from J, leaving 16 bases between them. The CDR3 sequence is 16 residues long. Germline assignment: CDR1 SGDLS and CDR2 YYNGEE. This chain's CDR3 is CASRANIGVGANVLTF. The CDR3 DNA reads TGTGCCAGCAGGGCCAATATAGGGGTCGGGGCCAACGTCCTGACTTTC.

V and J are TRBV5-5 and TRBJ2-2; 13 bases map to TRBD2. The trim removed 3 bases at V and 5 bases at J, leaving 7 bases unmatched. Germline V CDR1 and CDR2: SGHKS, YYEKEE (reference sequence). The CDR3 totals 17 residues. CDR3 amino acids: CASSWGLAGRHTGELFF. CDR3 DNA sequence: TGTGCCAGCAGCTGGGGACTAGCGGGACGTCATACCGGGGAGCTGTTTTTT.